This is a list of T cell receptor beta chains from one sample in a study of cytomegalovirus exposure and HLA in healthy donors. Profiling relied on immunoSEQ multiplex PCR, and the TCRdb table lists in-frame clones only, not all of them. This table holds roughly 100,000 clones. Sequenced material: PBMCs. All receptors derive from a woman aged 30 to 39 in good health and CMV-seronegative. Both conserved end residues are part of each CDR3. Each record gives: D gene, J gene, V gene, CDR3 DNA, CDR3 protein. D genes are given only for firm matches.

d_call: -; j_call: TRBJ1-2; v_call: TRBV6-1; cdr3_nt: TGTGCCAGCAGGGACTCCCATTGGTACTATGGCTACACCTTC; cdr3_aa: CASRDSHWYYGYTF
d_call: -; j_call: TRBJ1-1; v_call: TRBV11-3; cdr3_nt: TGTGCCAGCAGCTCGGGGGGGAGTCGGAACACTGAAGCTTTCTTT; cdr3_aa: CASSSGGSRNTEAFF
d_call: TRBD1; j_call: TRBJ1-2; v_call: TRBV19; cdr3_nt: TGTGCCAGTACAATATCTCAGGGGGAGAAGGGCTACACCTTC; cdr3_aa: CASTISQGEKGYTF
d_call: -; j_call: TRBJ2-7; v_call: TRBV6-1; cdr3_nt: TGTGCCAGCACCGGGCAGGGAAGCTACGAGCAGTACTTC; cdr3_aa: CASTGQGSYEQYF
d_call: -; j_call: TRBJ1-2; v_call: TRBV27; cdr3_nt: TGTGCCAGCAGCGGTAACTATGGCTACACCTTC; cdr3_aa: CASSGNYGYTF
d_call: TRBD1; j_call: TRBJ1-2; v_call: TRBV10-3; cdr3_nt: TGTGCCATCAGCCAGGGACAGCGACTCTATGGCTACACCTTC; cdr3_aa: CAISQGQRLYGYTF
d_call: TRBD1; j_call: TRBJ1-5; v_call: TRBV2; cdr3_nt: TGTGCCAGCAGTGTAATACCCCAGGGGGCGGGCAATCAGCCCCAGCATTTT; cdr3_aa: CASSVIPQGAGNQPQHF
d_call: -; j_call: TRBJ2-2; v_call: TRBV7-3; cdr3_nt: TGTGCCAGCAGCTTAAGGGGGGCTAGCGGGAACACCGGGGAGCTGTTTTTT; cdr3_aa: CASSLRGASGNTGELFF
d_call: -; j_call: TRBJ2-5; v_call: TRBV27; cdr3_nt: TGTGCCAGCAGTTTATCGAGGCAGAAACAAGAGACCCAGTACTTC; cdr3_aa: CASSLSRQKQETQYF
d_call: TRBD2; j_call: TRBJ2-5; v_call: TRBV9; cdr3_nt: TGTGCCAGCAGCGTAAGCCCCTGGCGGGAGGGCCAGGAGACCCAGTACTTC; cdr3_aa: CASSVSPWREGQETQYF
d_call: TRBD1; j_call: TRBJ1-5; v_call: TRBV5-8; cdr3_nt: TGTGCCAGCAGCCTGGGACAGGGGGGGCCGAACAATCAGCCCCAGCATTTT; cdr3_aa: CASSLGQGGPNNQPQHF
d_call: -; j_call: TRBJ2-7; v_call: TRBV14; cdr3_nt: TGTGCCAGCAGAACAGCCTCTTACGAGCAGTACTTC; cdr3_aa: CASRTASYEQYF
d_call: -; j_call: TRBJ2-7; v_call: TRBV5-1; cdr3_nt: TGCGCCAGCAGCCCGCAACACAAGGACAACCTGGAGCAGTACTTC; cdr3_aa: CASSPQHKDNLEQYF
d_call: TRBD2; j_call: TRBJ2-2; v_call: TRBV11-2; cdr3_nt: TGTGCCAGCAGTACAAGGACGGGAGGAACCGGGGAGCTGTTTTTT; cdr3_aa: CASSTRTGGTGELFF
d_call: -; j_call: TRBJ1-5; v_call: TRBV28; cdr3_nt: TGTGCCAGCAGTTCCCAGTTGAATCAGCCCCAGCATTTT; cdr3_aa: CASSSQLNQPQHF
d_call: TRBD1; j_call: TRBJ2-3; v_call: TRBV10-3; cdr3_nt: TGTGCCATCAGTGAGGGAGACAGGGATCTCACAGATACGCAGTATTTT; cdr3_aa: CAISEGDRDLTDTQYF
d_call: -; j_call: TRBJ2-1; v_call: TRBV5-4; cdr3_nt: TGTGCCAGCAGCTTGGATGGCGGGGGCCCTCACTACAATGAGCAGTTCTTC; cdr3_aa: CASSLDGGGPHYNEQFF
d_call: TRBD2; j_call: TRBJ2-3; v_call: TRBV6-5; cdr3_nt: TGTGCCAGCAGTTACTCGAACCTAGCGGTCACAGATACGCAGTATTTT; cdr3_aa: CASSYSNLAVTDTQYF
d_call: -; j_call: TRBJ1-1; v_call: TRBV7-2; cdr3_nt: TGTGCCAGCAGCTTTTTGGGTAGCGGGAACACTGAAGCTTTCTTT; cdr3_aa: CASSFLGSGNTEAFF
d_call: -; j_call: TRBJ1-6; v_call: TRBV4-1; cdr3_nt: TGCGCCAGCAGCTTAAGACAGCGGGGCGATAATTCACCCCTCCACTTT; cdr3_aa: CASSLRQRGDNSPLHF
d_call: -; j_call: TRBJ1-5; v_call: TRBV6-1; cdr3_nt: TGTGCCAGCACGACGACAGTTTATAGCAATCAGCCCCAGCATTTT; cdr3_aa: CASTTTVYSNQPQHF
d_call: TRBD2; j_call: TRBJ2-1; v_call: TRBV7-6; cdr3_nt: TGTGCCAGCAGCTTGCAAGGCGGGGGGATTAACAGTGAGCAGTTCTTC; cdr3_aa: CASSLQGGGINSEQFF
d_call: TRBD1; j_call: TRBJ2-7; v_call: TRBV7-6; cdr3_nt: TGTGCCAGCAGCCAATCCGGGACAGGGAACTACGAGCAGTACTTC; cdr3_aa: CASSQSGTGNYEQYF
d_call: -; j_call: TRBJ1-1; v_call: TRBV7-9; cdr3_nt: TGTGCCAGCAGCCCTGCGGAGAGCCATGAAGCTTTCTTT; cdr3_aa: CASSPAESHEAFF
d_call: TRBD1; j_call: TRBJ2-2; v_call: TRBV19; cdr3_nt: TGTGCCAGTAGTGGTTCAGGGGGCTCCGCGGAGCTGTTTTTT; cdr3_aa: CASSGSGGSAELFF
d_call: -; j_call: TRBJ1-6; v_call: TRBV5-5; cdr3_nt: TGTGCCAGCAGTCCCCGGACAGAAGAGATTTCACCCCTCCACTTT; cdr3_aa: CASSPRTEEISPLHF
d_call: -; j_call: TRBJ2-7; v_call: TRBV29-1; cdr3_nt: TGCAGCGTTGAAGCAAACTACGAGCAGTACTTC; cdr3_aa: CSVEANYEQYF
d_call: -; j_call: TRBJ1-2; v_call: TRBV7-2; cdr3_nt: TGTGCCAGCAGCTTGCTACTCTCGGGCTATGGCTACACCTTC; cdr3_aa: CASSLLLSGYGYTF
d_call: TRBD2; j_call: TRBJ2-7; v_call: TRBV7-6; cdr3_nt: TGTGCCAGCAGCCCGCGCGAGGTAGCGGGAGGGCCCTACGAGCAGTACTTC; cdr3_aa: CASSPREVAGGPYEQYF
d_call: -; j_call: TRBJ1-1; v_call: TRBV7-3; cdr3_nt: TGTGCCAGCAGCTCAGGCGCTGAAGCTTTCTTT; cdr3_aa: CASSSGAEAFF
d_call: TRBD1; j_call: TRBJ2-6; v_call: TRBV19; cdr3_nt: TGTGCCAGTATGGATCGGACAGGGGTCTCTGGGGCCAACGTCCTGACTTTC; cdr3_aa: CASMDRTGVSGANVLTF
d_call: -; j_call: TRBJ1-5; v_call: TRBV30; cdr3_nt: TGTGCCTGGAACCAGGGACTGCCCAATCAGCCCCAGCATTTT; cdr3_aa: CAWNQGLPNQPQHF
d_call: TRBD1; j_call: TRBJ1-6; v_call: TRBV18; cdr3_nt: TGTGCCAGCTCACCAGGACAGGGGAGATCACCCCTCCACTTT; cdr3_aa: CASSPGQGRSPLHF
d_call: TRBD2; j_call: TRBJ2-1; v_call: TRBV28; cdr3_nt: TGTGCCAGCAGTCCGGGTAGCGGGGACTACAATGAGCAGTTCTTC; cdr3_aa: CASSPGSGDYNEQFF
d_call: TRBD2; j_call: TRBJ2-2; v_call: TRBV27; cdr3_nt: TGTGCCAGCAGTTTACTGGGACTAGCGGGAGGTGTCGGGGAGCTGTTTTTT; cdr3_aa: CASSLLGLAGGVGELFF
d_call: -; j_call: TRBJ2-7; v_call: TRBV5-1; cdr3_nt: TGCGCCAGCAGCTTGTGGCGGGGCTCCTACGAGCAGTACTTC; cdr3_aa: CASSLWRGSYEQYF
d_call: -; j_call: TRBJ2-3; v_call: TRBV5-8; cdr3_nt: TGTGCCAGCAGCCCAGGATCAGGGAGCACAGATACGCAGTATTTT; cdr3_aa: CASSPGSGSTDTQYF
d_call: -; j_call: TRBJ2-7; v_call: TRBV27; cdr3_nt: TGTGCCAGCAGTTTGTTGGACAACTCCTACGAGCAGTACTTC; cdr3_aa: CASSLLDNSYEQYF
d_call: -; j_call: TRBJ1-1; v_call: TRBV9; cdr3_nt: TGTGCCAGCAGCGGAACGAGCATGAACACTGAAGCTTTCTTT; cdr3_aa: CASSGTSMNTEAFF
d_call: -; j_call: TRBJ1-4; v_call: TRBV30; cdr3_nt: TGTGCCTGGAGTGCAGATTCTAATGAAAAACTGTTTTTT; cdr3_aa: CAWSADSNEKLFF
d_call: -; j_call: TRBJ2-7; v_call: TRBV2; cdr3_nt: TGTGCCAGCAGACGGGACAAATACTACGAGCAGTACTTC; cdr3_aa: CASRRDKYYEQYF
d_call: -; j_call: TRBJ2-5; v_call: TRBV28; cdr3_nt: TGTGCCAGCAGTATACAGGGGGGGAGCGGTACCGAGACCCAGTACTTC; cdr3_aa: CASSIQGGSGTETQYF
d_call: -; j_call: TRBJ2-3; v_call: TRBV5-8; cdr3_nt: TGTGCCAGCAGCCAAGATCAGTCGGGAGCCGTGGATACGCAGTATTTT; cdr3_aa: CASSQDQSGAVDTQYF
d_call: TRBD2; j_call: TRBJ2-1; v_call: TRBV5-1; cdr3_nt: TGCGCCAGCAGCTTCGTAGCGGGGGGGCCCAATGAGCAGTTCTTC; cdr3_aa: CASSFVAGGPNEQFF
d_call: -; j_call: TRBJ2-2; v_call: TRBV7-3; cdr3_nt: TGTGCCAGCAGCTTAGGGTCAGGGGCAAACACCGGGGAGCTGTTTTTT; cdr3_aa: CASSLGSGANTGELFF
d_call: TRBD1; j_call: TRBJ2-7; v_call: TRBV7-8; cdr3_nt: TGTGCCAGCAGCTTAGCGACTCGACAGGGTAACTACGAGCAGTACTTC; cdr3_aa: CASSLATRQGNYEQYF
d_call: TRBD1; j_call: TRBJ2-1; v_call: TRBV18; cdr3_nt: TGTGCCAGCTCCCTAGGACAGGGAAGGAATGAGCAGTTCTTC; cdr3_aa: CASSLGQGRNEQFF
d_call: TRBD1; j_call: TRBJ2-3; v_call: TRBV4-1; cdr3_nt: TGCGCCAGCAGATCACAGGGGGCGTCAGATACGCAGTATTTT; cdr3_aa: CASRSQGASDTQYF
d_call: -; j_call: TRBJ1-4; v_call: TRBV7-9; cdr3_nt: TGTGCCAGCAGCTTCGGCAGGCGAGGGGAAAAACTGTTTTTT; cdr3_aa: CASSFGRRGEKLFF
d_call: -; j_call: TRBJ1-2; v_call: TRBV7-9; cdr3_nt: TGTGCCAGCAGCCCTGACAGGTTCAACTATGGCTACACCTTC; cdr3_aa: CASSPDRFNYGYTF
d_call: -; j_call: TRBJ2-7; v_call: TRBV5-1; cdr3_nt: TGCGCCAGCAGCCCCACGGGACTTGACTCCTACGAGCAGTACTTC; cdr3_aa: CASSPTGLDSYEQYF
d_call: TRBD1; j_call: TRBJ1-6; v_call: TRBV13; cdr3_nt: TGTGCCAGCAGCTTACACCACTTAACAGACAGGGTGGATAATTCACCCCTCCACTTT; cdr3_aa: CASSLHHLTDRVDNSPLHF
d_call: TRBD1; j_call: TRBJ1-2; v_call: TRBV28; cdr3_nt: TGTGCCAGCAGTTTAAGGGCAGGGGGCGACGGCTACACCTTC; cdr3_aa: CASSLRAGGDGYTF
d_call: TRBD1; j_call: TRBJ1-1; v_call: TRBV25-1; cdr3_nt: TGTGCCAGTGCTGGCTGGGGCAGGGGGCGCGGGAACACTGAAGCTTTCTTT; cdr3_aa: CASAGWGRGRGNTEAFF
d_call: -; j_call: TRBJ1-6; v_call: TRBV7-6; cdr3_nt: TGTGCCAGCAGCGAGGGGGGAGGGGATTCACCCCTCCACTTT; cdr3_aa: CASSEGGGDSPLHF
d_call: -; j_call: TRBJ1-2; v_call: TRBV2; cdr3_nt: TGTGCCAGCAGTGCCCGGGACATCTATAACTATGGCTACACCTTC; cdr3_aa: CASSARDIYNYGYTF